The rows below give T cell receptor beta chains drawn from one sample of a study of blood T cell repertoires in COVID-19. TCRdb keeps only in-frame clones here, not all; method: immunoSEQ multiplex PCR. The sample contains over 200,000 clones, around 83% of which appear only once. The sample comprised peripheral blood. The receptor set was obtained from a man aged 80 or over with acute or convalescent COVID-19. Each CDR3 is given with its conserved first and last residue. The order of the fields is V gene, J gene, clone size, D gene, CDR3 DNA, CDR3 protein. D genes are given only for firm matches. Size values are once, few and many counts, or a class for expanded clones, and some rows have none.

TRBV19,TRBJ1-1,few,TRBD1,TGTGCCAGTAGTACCAACAGGGGTGAGGGGGGCACTGAAGCTTTCTTT,CASSTNRGEGGTEAFF
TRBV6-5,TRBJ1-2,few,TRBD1,TGTGCCAGCAGTTACGGGACAGCGCTCCCGGTGGGTGGCTACACCTTC,CASSYGTALPVGGYTF
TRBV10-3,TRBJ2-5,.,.,TGTGCCATCAGTGAGTCACGGGAGACCCAGTACTTC,CAISESRETQYF
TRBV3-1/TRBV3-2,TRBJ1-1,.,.,TGTGCCAGCAGCCCTTATGGGGGGGTCACTGAAGCTTTCTTT,CASSPYGGVTEAFF
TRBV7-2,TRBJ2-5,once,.,TGTGCCAGCAGTACCAGTTATGGAGAGACCCAGTACTTC,CASSTSYGETQYF
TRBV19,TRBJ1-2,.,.,TGTGCCAGTACCCTGGGACTTTGGAACTATGGCTACACCTTC,CASTLGLWNYGYTF
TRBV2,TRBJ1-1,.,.,TGTGCCAGCAGTGAAGCCCAGGGGTGGGACACTGAAGCTTTCTTT,CASSEAQGWDTEAFF
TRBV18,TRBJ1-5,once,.,TGTGCCAGCTCGAGAGGCCTTGATCAGCCCCAGCATTTT,CASSRGLDQPQHF
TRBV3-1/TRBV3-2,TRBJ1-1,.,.,TGTGCCAGCAGCAAATTCACGGGGAACACTGAAGCTTTCTTT,CASSKFTGNTEAFF
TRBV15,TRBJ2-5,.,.,TGTGCCACCAGCAGAGATTTGGGGCAGGGGACCCAGTACTTC,CATSRDLGQGTQYF
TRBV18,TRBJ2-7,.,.,TGTGCCAGCTCACCTTGGTTGGGCAGTTTAACCTACGAGCAGTACTTC,CASSPWLGSLTYEQYF
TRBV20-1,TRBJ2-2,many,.,TGCAGTGCTAGTCAGCAGGGGCGGGACACCGGGGAGCTGTTTTTT,CSASQQGRDTGELFF
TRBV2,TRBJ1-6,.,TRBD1,TGTGCCAGCGATGGGGGGACAGGGACTTCACCCCTCCACTTT,CASDGGTGTSPLHF
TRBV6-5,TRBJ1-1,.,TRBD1,TGTGCCAGCAGGTATGACAGGGGCACTGAAGCTTTCTTT,CASRYDRGTEAFF